This T cell receptor (beta chain) came from a study of early T cells in non-severe SARS-CoV-2 infection. There are a few counts of this clonotype. Its antigen remains unidentified. Study-level points and caveats: Using VDJdb, the matching emphasized anti-spike CD8 responses while missing private and CD4 specificities.

Per the germline V gene, CDR1 is MGHRA and CDR2 is YSYEKL. The CDR3 is 14 residues long. Trimming cost V 1 base and J 4 bases, with 8 bases left between them. Researchers attached unique molecular identifiers to individual cDNA molecules. Each CDR3 protein gets one entry after TCRdb re-called the 5' RACE reads with MiXCR. The sample carries roughly 93,000 distinct CDR3 sequences, under 15% recorded once. Sample: whole blood. The chain recombines TRBV4-1 with TRBJ2-1; no firm D call. The TCR comes from an adult who was a healthcare worker with PCR-confirmed SARS-CoV-2 infection or an uninfected control (not recorded which). CDR3 coding DNA: TGCGCCAGCAGCCAAGTCCTGGAGTACAATGAGCAGTTCTTC. This translates into CASSQVLEYNEQFF.